This TCR beta chain was observed in a study of T cell changes during pregnancy in multiple sclerosis. Sequencing was performed with immunoSEQ multiplex PCR; in TCRdb, only in-frame clones are kept and a portion is missing. This table has tens of thousands of clones, under 95% appearing once. Germline trimming cut 6 bases from V and 5 bases from J; bases unmatched to any gene: 12. The CDR3 spans 15 residues. CDR1 and CDR2 (germline): LNHDA, SQIVND (reference sequence). The chain combines TRBV19 with TRBJ1-2; 7 nucleotides match TRBD1. The sample here was CD4+ T cells from peripheral blood mononuclear cells, taken after pregnancy. The TCR comes from a female donor with multiple sclerosis, enrolled in a pregnancy study. The CDR3, as DNA: TGTGCCAGTAGAAATACAGGGGCGACGTTATATGGCTACACCTTC. Translating gives CASRNTGATLYGYTF.